Listed here are 13 T cell receptor beta chains from one sample, sequenced in a study of T cells after posttransplantation cyclophosphamide (dated by TCRdb to the mid-2010s). The receptor library was made with the immunoSEQ multiplex PCR assay. TCRdb took this table from immuneACCESS and kept in-frame rearrangements with V and J called. Such tables lack part of the clones; where checked against another copy, unresolved V genes explain under half of the gap, and the rest is unexplained. A total of around 19,000 clones appear in this sample, 95% to 98% of them only once. The top ten clonotypes cover under 0.2% of the sample. To count as naive, T cells had to be viable CD3+CD4+ or CD3+CD8+ cells with a CCR7+CD45RA+CD45RO-CD95-CD27+CD28+ profile. The sequencing input was naive CD4+ T cells sorted from PBMCs. The receptors derive from a man aged 35 to 55 in good health, CMV-negative, and a related stem cell transplant donor.

The J gene is TRBJ1-1, the V gene TRBV7-6; no firm D call. V gave up 2 bases and J gave up 1 base, with 5 bases separating them. This CDR3 spans 13 amino acids. Germline V gene lookup returns CDR1 SGHVS and CDR2 FNYEAQ. This chain's CDR3 is CASSLSQNTEAFF. Written as DNA, the CDR3 is TGTGCCAGCAGCTTAAGCCAGAACACTGAAGCTTTCTTT.

The chain joins TRBV15 to TRBJ2-2; D is possibly TRBD1 (5 bases). CDR3 length: 16 residues. Trimming left V 2 bases short and J 4 bases short, with 14 bases between. Germline V gene data show CDR1 as LNHNV and CDR2 as YYDKDF (reference sequence). DNA of the CDR3: TGTGCCACCAGCAGATTCGCCCAGGGCGGCACCGGGGAGCTGTTTTTT. Translation gives CATSRFAQGGTGELFF. Full variable domain (remainder filled in from reference TRBV15 and TRBJ2-2): DAMVIQNPRYQVTQFGKPVTLSCSQTLNHNVMYWYQQKSSQAPKLLFHYYDKDFNNEADTPDNFQSRRPNTSFCFLDIRSPGLGDTAMYLCATSRFAQGGTGELFFGEGSRLTVL.

The rearrangement joins TRBV2 to TRBJ1-5; D might be TRBD1 (6 bases). The CDR3 spans 16 residues. Germline values: CDR1 SNHLY, CDR2 FYNNEI. The ends were cut back, 4 bases at V and 1 base at J, with 14 bases in the middle. CDR3 region: CASSVWGGESNQPQHF. Here the CDR3 DNA reads TGTGCCAGCAGTGTTTGGGGGGGCGAGAGCAATCAGCCCCAGCATTTT.

This sequence joins TRBV7-9 and TRBJ2-2; 12 bases align to TRBD1. From germline, CDR1 is SEHNR and CDR2 FQNEAQ (reference sequence). The CDR3 is 17 residues long. V lost 3 bases, J lost 3 bases, and 5 bases stayed unmatched. CDR3 bases: TGTGCCAGCAGCTTCTGGGGACAGGGGGCGGACACCGGGGAGCTGTTTTTT. It is translated as CASSFWGQGADTGELFF.

The chain is built from TRBV28 and TRBJ2-7, with 7 bases identical to TRBD2. With 5 bases clipped from V and 2 bases from J, the junction kept 12 bases outside the gene matches. CDR3 length equals 16 residues. CDR1 MDHEN and CDR2 SYDVKM come from the germline V gene. The CDR3 sequence: CASSLLGGLETYEQYF. The DNA of the CDR3 is TGTGCCAGCAGTCTCTTGGGGGGGTTAGAGACCTACGAGCAGTACTTC.

J is TRBJ2-7 and V is TRBV10-3; D is uncertain. CDR3 length: 12 residues. Per germline, CDR1 ENHRY and CDR2 SYGVKD. Between the trimmed V and J ends, which lost 2 bases and 3 bases, there was a span of 5 bases. In DNA form, the CDR3 reads TGTGCCATCAGTGAGCACGGCTACGAGCAGTACTTC. Its protein is CAISEHGYEQYF.

The V call is TRBV9, the J call TRBJ2-3; possible D gene TRBD2, 6 bases. The germline gives CDR1 SGDLS, CDR2 YYNGEE. Trimming took 0 bases from V and 1 from J, leaving 9 bases between them. This CDR3 is 15 amino acids long. Written as DNA, the CDR3 is TGTGCCAGCAGCGTAGTTGAGCGGGGCACAGATACGCAGTATTTT. Translation: CASSVVERGTDTQYF.

This chain joins TRBV23-1 and TRBJ2-3, with a weak D call TRBD1 (6 bases). TRBV23-1 is filed as an ORF, its function uncertain. V was pared by 2 bases and J by 3 bases, with 9 bases between. This CDR3 region has 14 residues. The CDR3 DNA is TGCGCCAGCAGTCAAGGACAGAGGACAGATACGCAGTATTTT. Amino acids: CASSQGQRTDTQYF.

This chain connects TRBV18 to TRBJ2-5; TRBD2 matches at 12 bases. The CDR3 is 15 residues long. Germline V gives CDR1 KGHSH, CDR2 LQKENI. V lost 3 bases and J lost 5; bases outside the gene matches: 4. The CDR3 bases are TGTGCCAGCTCACCGATTCTAGCGGGAGGGGAGACCCAGTACTTC. This translates into CASSPILAGGETQYF.

V and J are TRBV6-1 and TRBJ2-5, with a possible D match to TRBD2 (5 bases). Germline V gene data show CDR1 as MNHNS and CDR2 as SASEGT. Trimming stripped 3 bases from V and 4 bases from J, with 12 bases between. There are 14 residues in the CDR3. The CDR3 bases are TGTGCCAGCAGTGAGGAGGCCTATGGAGAGACCCAGTACTTC. The encoded protein is CASSEEAYGETQYF.

This rearrangement joins TRBV30 to TRBJ2-3; 8 nucleotides agree with TRBD1. The CDR3 extends over 13 amino acids. After removal of 1 base from V and 3 bases from J, the junction contained 0 bases not matched to a gene. Germline assignment: CDR1 GTSNPN and CDR2 SVGIG (reference sequence). This CDR3 reads CAWSGQGTDTQYF. Here the CDR3 DNA reads TGTGCCTGGAGTGGACAGGGGACAGATACGCAGTATTTT. Full variable domain (remainder filled in from reference TRBV30 and TRBJ2-3): SQTIHQWPATLVQPVGSPLSLECTVEGTSNPNLYWYRQAAGRGLQLLFYSVGIGQISSEVPQNLSASRPQDRQFILSSKKLLLSDSGFYLCAWSGQGTDTQYFGPGTRLTVL.

The V gene is TRBV7-2, the J gene TRBJ2-5; 7 nucleotides align to TRBD2. The germline V gene encodes CDR1 SGHTA and CDR2 FQGNSA. Trimming took 5 bases from V and 5 from J; bases not matched to a gene: 5. This CDR3 region has 13 residues. CDR3 in amino acids: CASSTGGLETQYF. The CDR3 nucleotides are TGTGCCAGCAGCACCGGGGGGTTGGAGACCCAGTACTTC. Supplemented by reference TRBV7-2 and TRBJ2-5, the full variable domain reads GAGVSQSPSNKVTEKGKDVELRCDPISGHTALYWYRQSLGQGLEFLIYFQGNSAPDKSGLPSDRFSAERTGGSVSTLTIQRTQQEDSAVYLCASSTGGLETQYFGPGTRLLVL.

This clone has only one observation. The chain joins TRBV2 to TRBJ2-1, with D perhaps matching TRBD1 (6 bases). There are 18 residues in the CDR3. Deletions cut 3 bases from V and 1 base from J, with 19 bases between. Germline CDR1 and CDR2: SNHLY and FYNNEI. CDR3 sequence reads: CASSDSIETGSSYNEQFF. The CDR3 region has the DNA TGTGCCAGCAGTGATTCGATTGAGACAGGTAGTTCCTACAATGAGCAGTTCTTC. The entire variable domain, with the rest obtained from reference TRBV2 and TRBJ2-1, is as follows: EPEVTQTPSHQVTQMGQEVILRCVPISNHLYFYWYRQILGQKVEFLVSFYNNEISEKSEIFDDQFSVERPDGSNFTLKIRSTKLEDSAMYFCASSDSIETGSSYNEQFFGPGTRLTVL.